This T cell receptor (beta chain) was sequenced for a study of blood T cell repertoires in COVID-19. Overall study context: In each case, the material was cDNA or gDNA derived from T cells, B-cell-depleted T cells, or PBMCs.

The count of this clone is one. The CDR3 loop spans 15 amino acids. The V and J ends lost 5 bases and 7 bases respectively, with 18 bases between them. CDR1 and CDR2 from the germline V gene are MDHEN and SYDVKM. The repertoire was sequenced with immunoSEQ multiplex PCR; TCRdb's copy has only in-frame clones and lacks some. The sample has roughly 310,000 clones; roughly 90% are singletons. Clinical history reported by participants formed the basis on which cohorts were assigned. Before being deemed recovered, Cohort 3 donors had two negative PCRs, clearance, or symptom resolution. The TCR sequence derives from a man aged 55 to 70 who had recovered from COVID-19. Material for sequencing was PBMCs or T cells enriched from blood (not recorded which). The rearrangement uses TRBV28 and TRBJ1-5; possibly TRBD1 for D (5 bases). The CDR3 nucleotides read TGTGCCAGCAGTGGGCCGGAGGGGTACAGCCAGCCCCAGCATTTT. Translated: CASSGPEGYSQPQHF.